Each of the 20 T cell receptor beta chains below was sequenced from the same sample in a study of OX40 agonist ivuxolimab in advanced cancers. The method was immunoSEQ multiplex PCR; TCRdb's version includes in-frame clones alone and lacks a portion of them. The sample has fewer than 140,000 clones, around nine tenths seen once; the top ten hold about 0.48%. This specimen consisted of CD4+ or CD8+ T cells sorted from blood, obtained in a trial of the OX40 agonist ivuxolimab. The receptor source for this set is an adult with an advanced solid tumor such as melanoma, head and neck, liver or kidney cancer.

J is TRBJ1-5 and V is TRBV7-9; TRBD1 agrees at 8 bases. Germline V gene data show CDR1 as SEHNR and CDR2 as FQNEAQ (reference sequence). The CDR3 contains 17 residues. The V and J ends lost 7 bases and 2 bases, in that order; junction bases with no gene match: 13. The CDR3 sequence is CASTRWQGAGGNQPQHF. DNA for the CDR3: TGTGCCAGCACGAGGTGGCAGGGGGCCGGCGGCAATCAGCCCCAGCATTTT.

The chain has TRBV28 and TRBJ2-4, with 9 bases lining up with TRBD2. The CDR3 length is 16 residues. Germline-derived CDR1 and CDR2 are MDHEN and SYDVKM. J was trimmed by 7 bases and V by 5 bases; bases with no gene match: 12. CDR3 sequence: CASSHAKAGGMNIQYF. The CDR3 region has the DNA TGTGCCAGCAGTCACGCTAAGGCGGGGGGGATGAACATTCAGTACTTC.

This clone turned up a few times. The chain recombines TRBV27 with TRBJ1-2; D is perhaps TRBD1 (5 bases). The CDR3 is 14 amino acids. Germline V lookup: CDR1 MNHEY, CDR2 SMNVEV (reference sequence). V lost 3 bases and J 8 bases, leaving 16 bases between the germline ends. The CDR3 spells CASSFNSPEGGYTF. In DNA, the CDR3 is TGTGCCAGCAGTTTCAACAGCCCTGAGGGGGGCTACACCTTC.

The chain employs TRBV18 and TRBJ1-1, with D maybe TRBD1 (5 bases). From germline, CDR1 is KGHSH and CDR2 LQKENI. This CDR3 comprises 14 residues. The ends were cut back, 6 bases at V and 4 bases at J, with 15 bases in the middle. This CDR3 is CASSRKQDSTEAFF. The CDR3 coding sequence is TGTGCCAGCTCGCGTAAACAGGATTCCACTGAAGCTTTCTTT.

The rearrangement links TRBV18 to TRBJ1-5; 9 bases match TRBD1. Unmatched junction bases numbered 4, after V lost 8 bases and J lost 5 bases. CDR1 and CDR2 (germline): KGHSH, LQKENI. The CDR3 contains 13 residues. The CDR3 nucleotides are TGTGCCAGCGGGACAGGGCAGGATCAGCCCCAGCATTTT. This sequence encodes CASGTGQDQPQHF.

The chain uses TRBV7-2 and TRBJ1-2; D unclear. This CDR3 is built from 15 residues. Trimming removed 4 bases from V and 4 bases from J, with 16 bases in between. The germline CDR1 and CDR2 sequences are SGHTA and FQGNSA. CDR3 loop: CASSSRRGRSYGYTF. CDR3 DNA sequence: TGTGCCAGCAGCTCCCGCCGCGGACGAAGCTATGGCTACACCTTC.

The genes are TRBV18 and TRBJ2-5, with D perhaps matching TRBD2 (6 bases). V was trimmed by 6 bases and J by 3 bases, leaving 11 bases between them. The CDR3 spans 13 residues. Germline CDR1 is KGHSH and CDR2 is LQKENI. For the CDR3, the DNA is TGTGCCAGCTCGCCTACGGGGGAAGAGACCCAGTACTTC. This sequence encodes CASSPTGEETQYF.

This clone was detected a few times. The CDR3 loop reads CASSQDQRGEQYF. CDR3 in DNA: TGCGCCAGCAGCCAAGATCAAAGGGGCGAGCAGTACTTC. The genes are TRBV4-3 and TRBJ2-7, with D maybe TRBD1 (5 bases). The CDR3 extends over 13 amino acids. Germline-derived CDR1 and CDR2 are LGHNA and YSLEER. V lost 0 bases and J lost 6, with 9 bases in between.

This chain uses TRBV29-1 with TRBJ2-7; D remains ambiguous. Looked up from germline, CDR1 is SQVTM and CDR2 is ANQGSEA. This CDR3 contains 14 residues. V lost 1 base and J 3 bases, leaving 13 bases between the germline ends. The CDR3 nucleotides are TGCAGCGTTGAAGGGGGAAGGGAAGGCTACGAGCAGTACTTC. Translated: CSVEGGREGYEQYF.

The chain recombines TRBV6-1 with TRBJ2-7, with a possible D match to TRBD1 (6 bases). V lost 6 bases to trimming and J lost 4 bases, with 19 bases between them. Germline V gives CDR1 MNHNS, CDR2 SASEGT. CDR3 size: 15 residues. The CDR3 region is CASRPGHGSLYEQYF. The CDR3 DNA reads TGTGCCAGCAGACCGGGACACGGATCACTATACGAGCAGTACTTC.

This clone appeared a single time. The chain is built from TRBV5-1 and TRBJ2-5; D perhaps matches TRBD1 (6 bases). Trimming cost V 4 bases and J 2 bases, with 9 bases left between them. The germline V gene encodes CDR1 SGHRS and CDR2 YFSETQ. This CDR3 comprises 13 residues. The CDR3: CASSRGQQETQYF. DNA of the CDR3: TGCGCCAGCAGCCGTGGACAGCAAGAGACCCAGTACTTC.

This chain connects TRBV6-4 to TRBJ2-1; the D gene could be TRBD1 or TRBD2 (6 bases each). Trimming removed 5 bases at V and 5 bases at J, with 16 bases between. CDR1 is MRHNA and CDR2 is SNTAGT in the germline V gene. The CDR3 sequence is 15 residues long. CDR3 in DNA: TGTGCCAGCAGTAACGAGGGGGGACTTAACAATGAGCAGTTCTTC. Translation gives CASSNEGGLNNEQFF.

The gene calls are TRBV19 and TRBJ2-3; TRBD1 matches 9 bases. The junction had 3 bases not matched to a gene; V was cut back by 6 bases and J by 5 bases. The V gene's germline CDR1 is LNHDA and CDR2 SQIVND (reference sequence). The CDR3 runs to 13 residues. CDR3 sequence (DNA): TGTGCCAGTAGGGACAGGGGTCTAGATACGCAGTATTTT. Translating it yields CASRDRGLDTQYF.

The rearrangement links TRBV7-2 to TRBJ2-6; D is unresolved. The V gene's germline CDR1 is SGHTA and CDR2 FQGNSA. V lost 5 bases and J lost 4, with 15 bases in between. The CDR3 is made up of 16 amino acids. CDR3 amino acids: CASSPQQLGGANVLTF. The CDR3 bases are TGTGCCAGCAGCCCCCAGCAGCTGGGGGGGGCCAACGTCCTGACTTTC.

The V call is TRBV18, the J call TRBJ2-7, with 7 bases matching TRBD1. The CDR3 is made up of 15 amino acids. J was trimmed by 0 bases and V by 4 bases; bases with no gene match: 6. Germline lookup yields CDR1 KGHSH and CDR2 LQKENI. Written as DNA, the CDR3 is TGTGCCAGCTCACAACAGGGACAGTCCTCCTACGAGCAGTACTTC. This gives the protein CASSQQGQSSYEQYF.

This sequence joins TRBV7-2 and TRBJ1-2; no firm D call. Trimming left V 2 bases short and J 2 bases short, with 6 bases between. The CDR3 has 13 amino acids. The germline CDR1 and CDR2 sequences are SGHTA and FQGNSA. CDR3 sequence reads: CASSLWENYGYTF. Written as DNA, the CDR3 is TGTGCCAGCAGCTTATGGGAGAACTATGGCTACACCTTC.

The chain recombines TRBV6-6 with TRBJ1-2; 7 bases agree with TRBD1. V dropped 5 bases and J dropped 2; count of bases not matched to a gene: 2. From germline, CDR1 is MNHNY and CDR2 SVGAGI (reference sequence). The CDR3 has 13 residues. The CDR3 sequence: CASSKQGNYGYTF. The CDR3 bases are TGTGCCAGCAGTAAACAGGGGAACTATGGCTACACCTTC.

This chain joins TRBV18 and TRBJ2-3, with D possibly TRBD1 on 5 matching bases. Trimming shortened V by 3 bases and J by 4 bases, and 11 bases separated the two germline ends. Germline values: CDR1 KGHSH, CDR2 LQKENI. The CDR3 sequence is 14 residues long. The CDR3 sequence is CASSPPRVADTQYF. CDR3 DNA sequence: TGTGCCAGCTCACCTCCCAGGGTTGCAGATACGCAGTATTTT. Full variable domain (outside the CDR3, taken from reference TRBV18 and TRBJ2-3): NAGVMQNPRHLVRRRGQEARLRCSPMKGHSHVYWYRQLPEEGLKFMVYLQKENIIDESGMPKERFSAEFPKEGPSILRIQQVVRGDSAAYFCASSPPRVADTQYFGPGTRLTVL.

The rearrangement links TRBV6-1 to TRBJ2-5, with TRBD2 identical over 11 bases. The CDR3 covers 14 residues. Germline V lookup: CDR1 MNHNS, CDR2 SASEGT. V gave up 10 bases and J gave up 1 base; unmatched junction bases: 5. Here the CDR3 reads CAIRSGGAQETQYF. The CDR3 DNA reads TGTGCCATCCGTAGCGGGGGGGCCCAAGAGACCCAGTACTTC.

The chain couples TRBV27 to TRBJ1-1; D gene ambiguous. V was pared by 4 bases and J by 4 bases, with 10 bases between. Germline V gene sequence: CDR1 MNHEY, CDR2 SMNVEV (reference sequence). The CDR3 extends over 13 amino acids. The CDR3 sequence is CASSWKGSTEAFF. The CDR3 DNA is TGTGCCAGCAGTTGGAAGGGTTCCACTGAAGCTTTCTTT.